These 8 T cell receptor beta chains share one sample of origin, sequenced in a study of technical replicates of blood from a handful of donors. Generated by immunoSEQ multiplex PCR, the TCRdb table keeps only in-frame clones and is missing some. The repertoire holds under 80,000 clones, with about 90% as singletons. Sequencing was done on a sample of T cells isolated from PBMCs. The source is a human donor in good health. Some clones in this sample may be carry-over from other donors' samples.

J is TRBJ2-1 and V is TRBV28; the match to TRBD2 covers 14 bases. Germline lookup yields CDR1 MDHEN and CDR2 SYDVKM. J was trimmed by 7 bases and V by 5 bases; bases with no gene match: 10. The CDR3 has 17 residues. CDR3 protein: CASSPPGLAGVGNEQFF. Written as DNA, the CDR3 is TGTGCCAGCAGTCCGCCGGGACTAGCGGGAGTAGGAAATGAGCAGTTCTTC.

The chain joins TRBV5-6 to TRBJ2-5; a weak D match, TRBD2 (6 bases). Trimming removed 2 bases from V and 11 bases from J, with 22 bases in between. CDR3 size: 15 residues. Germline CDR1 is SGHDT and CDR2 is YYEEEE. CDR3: CASSFGTHTSYEQYF. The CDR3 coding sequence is TGTGCCAGCAGCTTCGGGACTCATACTTCGTATGAGCAGTACTTC.

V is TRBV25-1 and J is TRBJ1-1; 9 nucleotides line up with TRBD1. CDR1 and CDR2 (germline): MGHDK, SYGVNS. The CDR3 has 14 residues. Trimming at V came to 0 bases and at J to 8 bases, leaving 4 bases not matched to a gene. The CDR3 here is CASSEYHGQGEAFF. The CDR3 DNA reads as TGTGCCAGCAGTGAATATCACGGACAGGGGGAAGCTTTCTTT.

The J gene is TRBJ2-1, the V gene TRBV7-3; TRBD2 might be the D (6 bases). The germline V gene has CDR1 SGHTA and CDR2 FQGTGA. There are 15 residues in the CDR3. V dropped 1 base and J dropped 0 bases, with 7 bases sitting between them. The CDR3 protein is CASSLREVSYNEQFF. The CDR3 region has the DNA TGTGCCAGCAGCTTAAGGGAGGTCTCCTACAATGAGCAGTTCTTC.

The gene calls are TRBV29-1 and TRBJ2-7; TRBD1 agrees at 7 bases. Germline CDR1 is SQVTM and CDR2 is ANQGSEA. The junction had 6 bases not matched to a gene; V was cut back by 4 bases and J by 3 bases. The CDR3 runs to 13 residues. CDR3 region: CSVVGGLDYEQYF. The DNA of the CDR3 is TGCAGCGTTGTAGGGGGCTTGGACTACGAGCAGTACTTC.

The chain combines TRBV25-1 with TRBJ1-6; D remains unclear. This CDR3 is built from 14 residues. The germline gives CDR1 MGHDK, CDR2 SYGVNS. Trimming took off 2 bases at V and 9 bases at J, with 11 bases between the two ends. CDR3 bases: TGTGCCAGCAGTGAACCGGGAAATGGTTCACCCCTCCACTTT. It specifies CASSEPGNGSPLHF.

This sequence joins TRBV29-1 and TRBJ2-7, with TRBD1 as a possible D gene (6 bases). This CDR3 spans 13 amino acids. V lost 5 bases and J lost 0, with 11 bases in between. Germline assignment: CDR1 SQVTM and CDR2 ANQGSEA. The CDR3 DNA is TGCAGCGTTCTGGACAGAAACTCCTACGAGCAGTACTTC. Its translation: CSVLDRNSYEQYF.

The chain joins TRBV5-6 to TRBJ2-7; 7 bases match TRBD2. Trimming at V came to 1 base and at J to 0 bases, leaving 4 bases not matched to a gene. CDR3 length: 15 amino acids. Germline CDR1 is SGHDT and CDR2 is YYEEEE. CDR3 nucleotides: TGTGCCAGCAGCTTGATCCTAGCGGCCTCCTACGAGCAGTACTTC. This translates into CASSLILAASYEQYF.